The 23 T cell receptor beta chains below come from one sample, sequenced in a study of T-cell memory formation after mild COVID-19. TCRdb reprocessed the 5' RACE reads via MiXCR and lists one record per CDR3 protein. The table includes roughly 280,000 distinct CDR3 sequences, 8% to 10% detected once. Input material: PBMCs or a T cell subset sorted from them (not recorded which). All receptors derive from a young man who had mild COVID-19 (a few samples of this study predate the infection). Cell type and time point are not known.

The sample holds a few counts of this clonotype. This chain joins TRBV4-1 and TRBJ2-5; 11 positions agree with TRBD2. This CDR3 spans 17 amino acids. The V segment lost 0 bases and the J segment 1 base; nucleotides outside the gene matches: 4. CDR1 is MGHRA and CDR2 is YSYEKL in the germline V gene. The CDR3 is CASSQDASGGLQETQYF. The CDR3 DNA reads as TGCGCCAGCAGCCAAGATGCTAGCGGGGGGCTCCAAGAGACCCAGTACTTC.

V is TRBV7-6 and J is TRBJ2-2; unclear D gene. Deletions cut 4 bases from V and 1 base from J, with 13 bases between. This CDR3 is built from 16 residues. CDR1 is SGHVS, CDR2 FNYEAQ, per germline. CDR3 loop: CASSSFGPWNTGELFF. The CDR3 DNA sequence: TGTGCCAGCAGCTCGTTTGGACCCTGGAACACCGGGGAGCTGTTTTTT.

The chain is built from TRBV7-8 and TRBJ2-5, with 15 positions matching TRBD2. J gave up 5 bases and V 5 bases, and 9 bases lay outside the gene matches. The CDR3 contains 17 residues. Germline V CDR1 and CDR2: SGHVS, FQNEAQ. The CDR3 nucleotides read TGTGCCAGCAGCCCTGGGACTAGCGGGGGGACACGTGAGACCCAGTACTTC. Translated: CASSPGTSGGTRETQYF.

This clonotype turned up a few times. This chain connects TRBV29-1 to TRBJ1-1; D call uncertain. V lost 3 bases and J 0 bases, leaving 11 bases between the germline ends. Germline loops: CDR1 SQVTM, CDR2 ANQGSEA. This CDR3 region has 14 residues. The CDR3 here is CSVEAGGMNTEAFF. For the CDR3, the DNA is TGCAGCGTTGAGGCTGGAGGGATGAACACTGAAGCTTTCTTT.

This chain's CDR3 is CASSLTGVGVAQPQHF. CDR3 DNA sequence: TGTGCCAGCAGCTTGACAGGGGTGGGCGTTGCTCAGCCCCAGCATTTT. J is TRBJ1-5 and V is TRBV5-6, with 7 bases lining up with TRBD1. Germline loops: CDR1 SGHDT, CDR2 YYEEEE. V lost 1 base, J lost 6 bases, and 10 bases stayed unmatched. This CDR3 is built from 16 residues.

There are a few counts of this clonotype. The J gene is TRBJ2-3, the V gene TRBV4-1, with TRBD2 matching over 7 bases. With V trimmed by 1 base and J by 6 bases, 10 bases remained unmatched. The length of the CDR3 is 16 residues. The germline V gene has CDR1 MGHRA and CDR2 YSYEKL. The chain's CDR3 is CASSQAPKRGGDTQYF. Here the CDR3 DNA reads TGCGCCAGCAGCCAAGCCCCCAAGCGGGGCGGCGATACGCAGTATTTT.

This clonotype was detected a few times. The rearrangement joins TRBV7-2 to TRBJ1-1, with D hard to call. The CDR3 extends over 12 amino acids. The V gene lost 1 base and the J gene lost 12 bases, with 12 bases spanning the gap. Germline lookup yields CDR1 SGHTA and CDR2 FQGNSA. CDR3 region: CASSLGGGSPFF. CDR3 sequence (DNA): TGTGCCAGCAGCTTAGGGGGTGGCTCGCCTTTCTTT.

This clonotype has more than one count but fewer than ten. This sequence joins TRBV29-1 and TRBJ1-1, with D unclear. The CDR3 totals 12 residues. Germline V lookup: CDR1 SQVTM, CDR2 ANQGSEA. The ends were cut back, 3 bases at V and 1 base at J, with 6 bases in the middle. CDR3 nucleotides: TGCAGCGTTGAGGAGGAGAACACTGAAGCTTTCTTT. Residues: CSVEEENTEAFF.

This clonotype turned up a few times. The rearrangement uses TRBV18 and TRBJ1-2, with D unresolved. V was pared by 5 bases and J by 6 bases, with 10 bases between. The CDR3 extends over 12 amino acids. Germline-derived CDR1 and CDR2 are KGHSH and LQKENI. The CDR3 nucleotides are TGTGCCAGCTCATCCGCGGGTGATGGCTACACCTTC. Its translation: CASSSAGDGYTF.

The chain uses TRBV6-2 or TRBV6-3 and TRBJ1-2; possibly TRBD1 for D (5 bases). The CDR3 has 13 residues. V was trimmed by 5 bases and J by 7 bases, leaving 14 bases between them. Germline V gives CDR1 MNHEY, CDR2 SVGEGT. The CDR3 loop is CASSHFVGGGYTF. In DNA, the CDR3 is TGTGCCAGCAGTCACTTTGTCGGGGGTGGCTACACCTTC.

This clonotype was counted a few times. CDR3 DNA sequence: TGTGCCAGCAGCCCTACAGGGGATAGTGGCTACACCTTC. This gives the protein CASSPTGDSGYTF. The gene calls are TRBV12-3 or TRBV12-4 and TRBJ1-2; the match to TRBD1 covers 7 bases. The CDR3 spans 13 residues. Trimming cost V 6 bases and J 7 bases; bases outside gene matches: 8.

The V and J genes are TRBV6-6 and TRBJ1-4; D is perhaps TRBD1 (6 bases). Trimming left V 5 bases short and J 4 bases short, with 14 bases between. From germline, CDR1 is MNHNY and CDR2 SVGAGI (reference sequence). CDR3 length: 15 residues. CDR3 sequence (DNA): TGTGCCAGCAGTGACCCCGGACAGAATAATGAAAAACTGTTTTTT. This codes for CASSDPGQNNEKLFF.

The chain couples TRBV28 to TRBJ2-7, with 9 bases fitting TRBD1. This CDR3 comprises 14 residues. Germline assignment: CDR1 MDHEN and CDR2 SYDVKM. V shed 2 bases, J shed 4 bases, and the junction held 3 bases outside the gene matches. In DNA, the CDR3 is TGTGCCAGCAGTTTAGGGGACAGGGTTTACGAGCAGTACGTC. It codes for CASSLGDRVYEQYV.

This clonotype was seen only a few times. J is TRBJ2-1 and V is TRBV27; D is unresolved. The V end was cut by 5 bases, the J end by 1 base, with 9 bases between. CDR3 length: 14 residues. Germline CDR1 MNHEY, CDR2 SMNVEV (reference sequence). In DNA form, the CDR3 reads TGTGCCAGCAGTAGAGGTTTTTCCTACAATGAGCAGTTCTTC. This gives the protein CASSRGFSYNEQFF.

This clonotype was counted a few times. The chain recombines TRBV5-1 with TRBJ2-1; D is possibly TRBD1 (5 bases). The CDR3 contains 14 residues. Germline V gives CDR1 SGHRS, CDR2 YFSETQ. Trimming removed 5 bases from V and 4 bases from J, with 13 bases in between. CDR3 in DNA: TGCGCCAGCAGTCCTACAACAGGTTACAATGAGCAGTTCTTC. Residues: CASSPTTGYNEQFF.

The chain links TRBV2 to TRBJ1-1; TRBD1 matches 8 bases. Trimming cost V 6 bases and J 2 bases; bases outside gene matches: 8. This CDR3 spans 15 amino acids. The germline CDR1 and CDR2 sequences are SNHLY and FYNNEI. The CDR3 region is CASRGRTGPNTEAFF. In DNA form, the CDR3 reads TGTGCCAGCAGAGGCCGGACAGGGCCTAACACTGAAGCTTTCTTT. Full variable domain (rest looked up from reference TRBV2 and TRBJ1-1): EPEVTQTPSHQVTQMGQEVILRCVPISNHLYFYWYRQILGQKVEFLVSFYNNEISEKSEIFDDQFSVERPDGSNFTLKIRSTKLEDSAMYFCASRGRTGPNTEAFFGQGTRLTVV.

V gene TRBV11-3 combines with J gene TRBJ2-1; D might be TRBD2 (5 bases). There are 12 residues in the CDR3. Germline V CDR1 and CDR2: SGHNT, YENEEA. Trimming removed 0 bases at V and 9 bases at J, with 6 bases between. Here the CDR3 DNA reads TGTGCCAGCAGCTTAGATCGGGGTGAGCAGTTCTTC. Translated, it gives CASSLDRGEQFF.

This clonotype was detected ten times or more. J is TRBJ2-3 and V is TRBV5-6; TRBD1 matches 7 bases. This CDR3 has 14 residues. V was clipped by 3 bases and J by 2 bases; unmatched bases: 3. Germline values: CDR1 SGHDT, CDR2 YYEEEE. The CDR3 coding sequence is TGTGCCAGCAGCTACCAGGGGGACACAGATACGCAGTATTTT. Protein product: CASSYQGDTDTQYF.

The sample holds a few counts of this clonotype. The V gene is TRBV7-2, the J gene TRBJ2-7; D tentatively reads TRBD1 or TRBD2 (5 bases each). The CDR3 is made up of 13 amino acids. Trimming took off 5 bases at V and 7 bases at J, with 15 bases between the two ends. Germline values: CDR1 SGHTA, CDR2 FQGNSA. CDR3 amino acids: CASSPGTTREQYV. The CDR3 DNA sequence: TGTGCCAGCAGCCCCGGGACCACTCGGGAGCAGTACGTC.

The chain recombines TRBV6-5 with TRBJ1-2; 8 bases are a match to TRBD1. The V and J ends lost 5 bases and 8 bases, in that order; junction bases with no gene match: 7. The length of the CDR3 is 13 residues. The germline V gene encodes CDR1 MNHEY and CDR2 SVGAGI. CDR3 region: CASSQGQGQGYTF. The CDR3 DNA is TGTGCCAGCAGTCAAGGACAGGGACAAGGCTACACCTTC.

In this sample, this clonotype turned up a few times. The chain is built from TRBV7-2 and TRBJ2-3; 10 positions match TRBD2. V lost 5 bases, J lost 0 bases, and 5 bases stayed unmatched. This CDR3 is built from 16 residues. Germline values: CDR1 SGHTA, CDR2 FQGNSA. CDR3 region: CASSVTSGVSTDTQYF. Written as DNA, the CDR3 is TGTGCCAGCAGCGTAACTAGCGGGGTTAGCACAGATACGCAGTATTTT. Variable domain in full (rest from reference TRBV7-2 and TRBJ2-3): GAGVSQSPSNKVTEKGKDVELRCDPISGHTALYWYRQSLGQGLEFLIYFQGNSAPDKSGLPSDRFSAERTGGSVSTLTIQRTQQEDSAVYLCASSVTSGVSTDTQYFGPGTRLTVL.

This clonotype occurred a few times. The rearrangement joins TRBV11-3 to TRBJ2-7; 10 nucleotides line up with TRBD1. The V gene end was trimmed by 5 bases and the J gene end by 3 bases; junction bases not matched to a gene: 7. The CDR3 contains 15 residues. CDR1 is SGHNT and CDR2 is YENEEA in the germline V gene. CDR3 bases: TGTGCCAGCAGCCCCTCCGGGACAGGGGTCTACGAGCAGTACTTC. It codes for CASSPSGTGVYEQYF.

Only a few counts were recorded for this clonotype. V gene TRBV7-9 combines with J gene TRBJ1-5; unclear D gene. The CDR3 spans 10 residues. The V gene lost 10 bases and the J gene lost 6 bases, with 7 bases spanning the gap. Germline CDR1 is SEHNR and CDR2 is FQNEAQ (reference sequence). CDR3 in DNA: TGTGCCACCTCTCCTCAGCCCCAGCATTTT. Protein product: CATSPQPQHF.